Described below is a single T cell receptor (beta chain) sequence and its context. TCRdb re-called the 5' RACE reads, yielding one record per CDR3 amino acid sequence without DNA. The ten most abundant clones cover 2.4% of a sample with some 400,000 distinct CDR3 sequences. The data stem from a study of monozygotic twins with inflammatory bowel disease. This CDR3 is built from 16 residues. The germline CDR1 and CDR2 sequences are SGHNT and YYREEE (reference sequence). Input material: blood. This TCR derives from a human donor with ulcerative colitis or Crohn's disease, or a healthy co-twin of an affected twin (not recorded which). The V call is TRBV5-4, the J call TRBJ2-2; TCRdb's assignment of TRBD2 cannot be checked, as there is no DNA. CDR3 loop: CASSLETASNTGELFF.